This T cell receptor (beta chain) was obtained from a study of blood T cell repertoires in COVID-19. As for the study in general: The United States, Italy and Spain supplied acute and convalescent COVID-19 samples. Sample material is recorded as cDNA or gDNA derived from T cells, B-cell-depleted T cells, or PBMCs.

Measured with immunoSEQ multiplex PCR; TCRdb has only the in-frame clones, and not every one. The table lists about 200,000 clones, more than 75% of them singletons. CDR3 length equals 15 residues. The J segment lost 0 bases and the V segment lost 7 bases, leaving 6 bases of the junction unmatched. The germline gives CDR1 LNHDA, CDR2 SQIVND (reference sequence). The sequenced sample was peripheral blood. The TCR sequence derives from a man between 60 and 75 years old who had recovered from COVID-19. This chain uses TRBV19 with TRBJ1-2; the match to TRBD1 covers 9 bases. CDR3 sequence: CASTSGTGTNYGYTF. DNA for the CDR3: TGTGCCAGTACCTCCGGGACAGGGACTAACTATGGCTACACCTTC.